These 12 T cell receptor beta chains were sequenced from one sample in a study of early T cells in non-severe SARS-CoV-2 infection. TCRdb processed the 5' RACE reads anew with MiXCR; each CDR3 protein has one entry. The sample contains about 77,000 distinct CDR3 sequences, roughly 9.4% of which appear only once. Sequencing was performed on whole blood. The receptors derive from an adult who was a healthcare worker with PCR-confirmed SARS-CoV-2 infection or an uninfected control (not recorded which).

The chain uses TRBV20-1 and TRBJ2-3; TRBD2 might be the D (6 bases). Trimming cost V 1 base and J 6 bases, with 17 bases left between them. This CDR3 has 15 amino acids. Germline V gene data show CDR1 as DFQATT and CDR2 as SNEGSKA (reference sequence). CDR3 nucleotide sequence: TGCAGTGCTAGAGCCGCACTAGCAGCAGGTGATACGCAGTATTTT. It translates to CSARAALAAGDTQYF.

CDR3 DNA: TGCGCCAGCAGCTTGGAGGGACCGATAAATTCACCCCTCCACTTT. This sequence encodes CASSLEGPINSPLHF. This chain connects TRBV5-1 to TRBJ1-6, with D maybe TRBD1 (5 bases). The CDR3 contains 15 residues. The germline V gene encodes CDR1 SGHRS and CDR2 YFSETQ. V was cut by 0 bases and J by 7 bases, with 11 bases left in between.

V gene TRBV29-1 combines with J gene TRBJ2-7; the match to TRBD1 covers 8 bases. The CDR3 runs to 14 residues. J gave up 5 bases and V 4 bases, and 10 bases lay outside the gene matches. Germline CDR1 reads SQVTM; CDR2 reads ANQGSEA. Here the CDR3 DNA reads TGCAGCGTTGGCCGCAGGGGGCGCGGAGACGAGCAGTACTTC. It encodes CSVGRRGRGDEQYF.

This chain joins TRBV20-1 and TRBJ1-6, with 7 nucleotides matching TRBD1. There are 15 residues in the CDR3. Germline lookup yields CDR1 DFQATT and CDR2 SNEGSKA (reference sequence). V shed 0 bases, J shed 6 bases, and the junction held 5 bases outside the gene matches. The CDR3 here is CSARDRTGANSPLHF. The CDR3, as DNA: TGCAGTGCTAGAGATCGGACAGGAGCTAATTCACCCCTCCACTTT.

In this sample, this clonotype turned up a few times. J is TRBJ2-4 and V is TRBV5-5, with D maybe TRBD2 (6 bases). Germline values: CDR1 SGHKS, CDR2 YYEKEE (reference sequence). V lost 0 bases and J lost 0, with 19 bases in between. The CDR3 contains 19 residues. The CDR3 here is CASSLVGLGGGLAKNIQYF. CDR3 nucleotide sequence: TGTGCCAGCAGCTTGGTGGGCCTGGGGGGAGGCCTAGCCAAAAACATTCAGTACTTC.

This clonotype was found many times. V is TRBV3-1 and J is TRBJ2-7; D gene uncertain. This CDR3 has 13 amino acids. Looked up from germline, CDR1 is LGHDT and CDR2 is YNNKEL (reference sequence). Between the trimmed V and J ends, which lost 4 bases and 0 bases, there was a span of 7 bases. CDR3 DNA sequence: TGTGCCAGCAGCCCGTATATCTCCTACGAGCAGTACTTC. Protein product: CASSPYISYEQYF.

The DNA for the CDR3 is TGTGCCAGCAGCGCGAGGCCCACAGGCTACACCTTC. Translating gives CASSARPTGYTF. The rearrangement links TRBV7-9 to TRBJ1-2; D gene unclear. The germline V gene has CDR1 SEHNR and CDR2 FQNEAQ (reference sequence). V was trimmed by 5 bases and J by 8 bases, leaving 12 bases between them. This CDR3 has 12 residues.

The chain carries TRBV27 and TRBJ2-2; 8 bases are shared with TRBD2. Germline CDR1 is MNHEY and CDR2 is SMNVEV (reference sequence). The CDR3 is 15 amino acids. V trimming: 6 bases; J trimming: 1 base; junction bases outside the gene matches: 4. This chain's CDR3 is CASRGSGMNTGELFF. The DNA for the CDR3 is TGTGCCAGCAGGGGTAGCGGGATGAACACCGGGGAGCTGTTTTTT.

In this sample, this clonotype turned up many times. At one end, the junction sequence differs from germline, possibly due to a read error. This rearrangement joins TRBV3-1 to TRBJ1-5; 7 nucleotides line up with TRBD1. The CDR3 covers 13 residues. CDR1 is LGHDT and CDR2 is YNNKEL in the germline V gene (reference sequence). CDR3 DNA: TGTGCCAGCAGCCAAGATGATCGTTCGGGACAGCTTTTT. This codes for CASSQDDRSGQLF.

A few counts support this clonotype. The gene calls are TRBV7-9 and TRBJ1-4; D gene uncertain. There are 14 residues in the CDR3. From germline, CDR1 is SEHNR and CDR2 FQNEAQ (reference sequence). The V gene lost 2 bases and the J gene lost 8 bases, with 12 bases spanning the gap. CDR3 sequence reads: CASSLPQRSEKLFF. In nucleotides, the CDR3 is TGTGCCAGCAGCTTACCCCAGAGGTCCGAAAAACTGTTTTTT.

This clonotype was seen at least ten times. This sequence joins TRBV12-3 or TRBV12-4 and TRBJ1-1; 11 bases are shared with TRBD1. The CDR3 covers 15 residues. V dropped 0 bases and J dropped 11; count of bases not matched to a gene: 8. CDR3 in DNA: TGTGCCAGCAGTTTAGCGCTGGGACAGGGGGATAGGGCTTTCTTT. It specifies CASSLALGQGDRAFF.

This clonotype has ten or more counts. This sequence joins TRBV3-1 and TRBJ2-1; the D is unclear. The CDR3 totals 13 residues. Trimming removed 4 bases at V and 6 bases at J, with 10 bases between. Germline V gives CDR1 LGHDT, CDR2 YNNKEL (reference sequence). The CDR3 protein is CASSLRHSNEQFF. The CDR3, as DNA: TGTGCCAGCAGCCTCAGACACAGCAATGAGCAGTTCTTC.